This passage covers 13 T cell receptor beta chains from one sample sequenced in a study of identical twins. Each CDR3 protein is one row after TCRdb ran MiXCR on the 5' RACE reads. The data hold roughly 240,000 distinct CDR3 sequences, with roughly 7% observed a single time. These sequences were also reported in another study, on yellow fever vaccine responses in identical twins.

Input material: memory (CD45RO+) T cells sorted from blood. The receptors were gathered from a woman under 30 in good health.

The chain is built from TRBV6-5 and TRBJ1-6; D may be TRBD1 (6 bases). This CDR3 has 15 amino acids. V was shortened by 2 bases and J by 3 bases, with 8 bases between the two germline ends. The V gene's germline CDR1 is MNHEY and CDR2 SVGAGI. The CDR3 DNA follows: TGTGCCAGCAGTTACCAACAGGGCTATAATTCACCCCTCCACTTT. It is translated as CASSYQQGYNSPLHF.

The chain joins TRBV27 to TRBJ1-6; maybe TRBD1 (5 bases). V was trimmed by 3 bases and J by 7 bases, leaving 10 bases between them. The CDR3 runs 14 residues. Germline V gene sequence: CDR1 MNHEY, CDR2 SMNVEV (reference sequence). In nucleotides, the CDR3 is TGTGCCAGCAGTTTCCAATGGGGGAATTCACCCCTCCACTTT. Translating it yields CASSFQWGNSPLHF.

The V and J genes are TRBV24-1 and TRBJ2-3, with TRBD2 matching 8 bases. Per the germline V gene, CDR1 is KGHDR and CDR2 is SFDVKD. V shed 4 bases and J 0 bases; nucleotides not matched to a gene: 5. The CDR3 covers 16 residues. DNA for the CDR3: TGTGCCACCAGTGACCAAACTAGCGGCAGCACAGATACGCAGTATTTT. This sequence encodes CATSDQTSGSTDTQYF.

This rearrangement joins TRBV7-9 to TRBJ1-3, with D hard to call. Germline V lookup: CDR1 SEHNR, CDR2 FQNEAQ (reference sequence). The length of the CDR3 is 15 residues. The ends were cut back, 1 base at V and 4 bases at J, with 11 bases in the middle. The DNA of the CDR3 is TGTGCCAGCAGCTTAGGGCAGTCTGCCGGAAACACCATATATTTT. Amino acids: CASSLGQSAGNTIYF.

A few counts support this clonotype. The chain joins TRBV20-1 to TRBJ2-3; TRBD1 agrees at 7 bases. This CDR3 has 17 amino acids. Germline loops: CDR1 DFQATT, CDR2 SNEGSKA (reference sequence). The ends lost 6 bases at V and 1 base at J; junction bases unmatched: 16. The CDR3 reads CSAHPPPPDRGTDTQYF. The CDR3 coding sequence is TGCAGTGCCCACCCCCCACCCCCCGACAGGGGCACAGATACGCAGTATTTT.

This clonotype was detected ten times or more. The DNA of the CDR3 is TGTGCCAGCAGCTTCGGACTAGACTTCACAGATACGCAGTATTTT. Encoded protein: CASSFGLDFTDTQYF. The gene calls are TRBV7-9 and TRBJ2-3; TRBD2 agrees at 7 bases. J gave up 2 bases and V 3 bases, and 5 bases lay outside the gene matches. The germline CDR1 and CDR2 sequences are SEHNR and FQNEAQ (reference sequence). The CDR3 spans 15 residues.

This clonotype turned up a few times. The chain carries TRBV20-1 and TRBJ2-1, with D possibly TRBD2 on 6 matching bases. V lost 2 bases to trimming and J lost 6 bases, with 20 bases between them. This CDR3 spans 16 amino acids. CDR1 DFQATT and CDR2 SNEGSKA come from the germline V gene (reference sequence). The CDR3 DNA is TGCAGTGCTAGAACCCCTGGCGGGAAGGGCCTCAATGAGCAGTTCTTC. Amino acid sequence: CSARTPGGKGLNEQFF.

The chain employs TRBV14 and TRBJ1-1; D is unclear. Germline loops: CDR1 SGHDN, CDR2 FVKESK. The CDR3 loop spans 14 amino acids. Trimming took off 2 bases at V and 1 base at J, with 8 bases between the two ends. DNA of the CDR3: TGTGCCAGCAGCCAAACGAGTTGGAACACTGAAGCTTTCTTT. The encoded protein is CASSQTSWNTEAFF.

V usage is TRBV6-1 and J usage is TRBJ2-1; 15 bases agree with TRBD2. The CDR3 runs to 16 residues. From germline, CDR1 is MNHNS and CDR2 SASEGT. V was pared by 6 bases and J by 6 bases, with 6 bases of the junction left unmatched. CDR3 amino acids: CASRRTSGGDFNEQFF. The CDR3 region has the DNA TGTGCCAGCAGGAGGACTAGCGGGGGGGACTTCAATGAGCAGTTCTTC.

Ten or more counts support this clonotype. The gene calls are TRBV12-3 or TRBV12-4 and TRBJ2-1; TRBD2 aligns across 7 bases. This CDR3 spans 16 amino acids. After removal of 1 base from V and 6 bases from J, the junction contained 9 bases not matched to a gene. The CDR3 protein is CASSLETSLLFNEQFF. As DNA, the CDR3 is TGTGCCAGCAGTTTAGAGACTAGCCTCCTATTCAATGAGCAGTTCTTC.

This clonotype has a handful of counts. The chain combines TRBV6-5 with TRBJ2-5; 9 bases line up with TRBD2. The V gene's germline CDR1 is MNHEY and CDR2 SVGAGI. V lost 2 bases, J lost 1 base, and 5 bases stayed unmatched. This CDR3 has 16 amino acids. CDR3 bases: TGTGCCAGCAGTTACGGTCCAGCGGGAGGCCAAGAGACCCAGTACTTC. Its translation: CASSYGPAGGQETQYF.

The chain combines TRBV27 with TRBJ2-5, with 10 bases matching TRBD2. CDR3 size: 16 residues. Germline values: CDR1 MNHEY, CDR2 SMNVEV (reference sequence). Trimming removed 6 bases from V and 4 bases from J; junction bases left unmatched: 11. The CDR3 loop reads CASSTSSGRVGETQYF. CDR3 nucleotides: TGTGCCAGCAGCACCTCTAGCGGGAGAGTCGGAGAGACCCAGTACTTC.

The sample holds a few counts of this clonotype. V is TRBV20-1 and J is TRBJ2-1, with 11 bases lining up with TRBD2. The CDR3 is 16 amino acids. Germline loops: CDR1 DFQATT, CDR2 SNEGSKA (reference sequence). Trimming cost V 3 bases and J 4 bases; bases outside gene matches: 8. CDR3 bases: TGCAGTGCTAGGCTAGCGGGGGGACCGGATTACAATGAGCAGTTCTTC. Its protein product is CSARLAGGPDYNEQFF.